One sample yielded the 16 T cell receptor beta chains listed below, sequenced in a study of identical twins. TCRdb redid the calling of the 5' RACE reads with MiXCR, one entry per CDR3 protein. The sample records a few hundred thousand distinct CDR3 sequences, approximately 12% being singletons. The same specimen was also included in a second study, on yellow fever vaccine responses in identical twins.

The specimen sequenced was memory (CD45RO+) T cells sorted from blood. All receptors derive from a woman aged 18-29 years in good health.

This clonotype was found many times. The J gene is TRBJ2-7, the V gene TRBV28; no definite D call. CDR3 length: 13 amino acids. Trimming removed 3 bases from V and 0 bases from J, with 6 bases in between. Germline CDR1 and CDR2: MDHEN and SYDVKM. In DNA form, the CDR3 reads TGTGCCAGCAGTTTCCCTAGCTCCTACGAGCAGTACTTC. Its translation: CASSFPSSYEQYF.

This chain uses TRBV30 with TRBJ2-1; possibly TRBD2 for D (6 bases). The CDR3 has 14 amino acids. The germline V and J ends were trimmed by 0 bases and 9 bases, with 15 bases remaining between them. Germline CDR1 is GTSNPN and CDR2 is SVGIG (reference sequence). In DNA form, the CDR3 reads TGTGCCTGGAGTGTCTTTCTAGCGAGTGGTGAGCAGTTCTTC. Its protein is CAWSVFLASGEQFF.

This chain links TRBV5-1 with TRBJ2-3; D is unresolved. V shed 0 bases and J shed 0 bases, with 17 bases lying between them. CDR3 length: 18 residues. Germline V CDR1 and CDR2: SGHRS, YFSETQ. In nucleotides, the CDR3 is TGCGCCAGCAGCTTGGGGTCCTGGGTGGCAGCTAGCACAGATACGCAGTATTTT. Its protein product is CASSLGSWVAASTDTQYF.

This clonotype was counted only a few times. The chain carries TRBV5-1 and TRBJ2-7; D uncertain. The germline V and J ends were trimmed by 5 bases and 2 bases, with 11 bases remaining between them. Germline V lookup: CDR1 SGHRS, CDR2 YFSETQ. The CDR3 is made up of 13 amino acids. CDR3 sequence (DNA): TGCGCCAGCAGGCCCGCGGTTCCCTACGAGCAGTACTTC. It yields the protein CASRPAVPYEQYF. The full variable domain, in which reference TRBV5-1 and TRBJ2-7 provide the parts outside the CDR3, is KAGVTQTPRYLIKTRGQQVTLSCSPISGHRSVSWYQQTPGQGLQFLFEYFSETQRNKGNFPGRFSGRQFSNSRSEMNVSTLELGDSALYLCASRPAVPYEQYFGPGTRLTVT.

This clonotype was picked up a small number of times. The rearrangement joins TRBV4-2 to TRBJ1-5; 7 bases match TRBD1. The CDR3 has 18 residues. Germline CDR1 and CDR2: LGHNA and YNFKEQ. The ends lost 4 bases at V and 0 bases at J; junction bases unmatched: 12. The CDR3 DNA is TGTGCCAGCAGCCCAGACCGGGACAGCGGATATAGCAATCAGCCCCAGCATTTT. Encoded protein: CASSPDRDSGYSNQPQHF.

The chain combines TRBV30 with TRBJ2-3; 8 bases map to TRBD2. Per the germline V gene, CDR1 is GTSNPN and CDR2 is SVGIG (reference sequence). There are 17 residues in the CDR3. V dropped 0 bases and J dropped 4; count of bases not matched to a gene: 12. DNA for the CDR3: TGTGCCTGGAGTGTACGATTATCCGGGAGGGGCCCAGATACGCAGTATTTT. It specifies CAWSVRLSGRGPDTQYF.

The table lists this clonotype with many counts. The J gene is TRBJ2-7, the V gene TRBV5-1; unclear D gene. Between the trimmed V and J ends, which lost 0 bases and 5 bases, there was a span of 15 bases. The CDR3 consists of 15 residues. CDR1 and CDR2 (germline): SGHRS, YFSETQ. The CDR3: CASSLAEGQVHEQYF. The DNA of the CDR3 is TGCGCCAGCAGCTTGGCCGAAGGTCAGGTCCACGAGCAGTACTTC.

This clonotype was counted only a few times. The V and J genes are TRBV5-1 and TRBJ2-1; 11 bases line up with TRBD2. The CDR3 length is 16 residues. Per the germline V gene, CDR1 is SGHRS and CDR2 is YFSETQ. The V gene end was trimmed by 4 bases and the J gene end by 6 bases; junction bases not matched to a gene: 9. The DNA of the CDR3 is TGCGCCAGCAGCAGTTGGGGACTAGCGGAAGCCAATGAGCAGTTCTTC. Translating gives CASSSWGLAEANEQFF.

This clonotype came up many times. This chain uses TRBV20-1 with TRBJ2-5; 8 positions match TRBD2. Germline CDR1 and CDR2: DFQATT and SNEGSKA (reference sequence). The ends lost 1 base at V and 8 bases at J; junction bases unmatched: 9. The CDR3 is made up of 14 amino acids. CDR3 bases: TGCAGTGCTAGAGTTTCTGGGCTAGCGGGTACCCAGTACTTC. It encodes CSARVSGLAGTQYF.

The sample holds a few counts of this clonotype. The CDR3 here is CASSVDGSGGYTF. The CDR3, as DNA: TGTGCCAGCAGCGTAGACGGTAGCGGTGGCTACACCTTC. This chain uses TRBV9 with TRBJ1-2; D not certain. Germline CDR1 SGDLS, CDR2 YYNGEE. CDR3 length: 13 residues. V gave up 0 bases and J gave up 7 bases, with 10 bases separating them.

This clonotype was seen only a few times. This chain connects TRBV6-1 to TRBJ1-2; maybe TRBD1 (5 bases). CDR3 size: 13 residues. CDR1 MNHNS and CDR2 SASEGT come from the germline V gene. V gave up 8 bases and J gave up 3 bases, with 13 bases separating them. CDR3 region: CASRAGPDYGYTF. The CDR3 DNA reads as TGTGCCAGCCGGGCAGGGCCCGACTATGGCTACACCTTC.

This clonotype turned up a few times. V and J are TRBV6-4 and TRBJ2-3; 7 positions agree with TRBD1. CDR1 and CDR2 from the germline V gene are MRHNA and SNTAGT. This CDR3 is 13 amino acids long. Trimming at V came to 6 bases and at J to 4 bases, leaving 4 bases not matched to a gene. The CDR3 reads CASRETGSDTQYF. The CDR3 region has the DNA TGTGCCAGCAGAGAGACAGGGTCAGATACGCAGTATTTT.

This clonotype was seen a handful of times. V gene TRBV7-9 combines with J gene TRBJ2-3; a possible D gene is TRBD1 (5 bases). Germline assignment: CDR1 SEHNR and CDR2 FQNEAQ (reference sequence). This CDR3 region has 14 residues. Trimming stripped 4 bases from V and 5 bases from J, with 13 bases between. CDR3 protein: CASSSGLQEDTQYF. The CDR3 DNA follows: TGTGCCAGCAGCTCGGGTCTACAGGAAGATACGCAGTATTTT.

There are a few counts of this clonotype. The chain carries TRBV6-2 or TRBV6-3 and TRBJ2-7, with D uncertain. V was shortened by 0 bases and J by 2 bases, with 11 bases between the two germline ends. CDR1 and CDR2 (germline): MNHEY, SVGEGT. The CDR3 covers 15 residues. The CDR3 loop is CASSYSSRPAYEQYF. The CDR3 bases are TGTGCCAGCAGTTACTCTTCGCGACCAGCCTACGAGCAGTACTTC.

The rearrangement uses TRBV28 and TRBJ2-3; 7 bases align to TRBD1. Germline V gives CDR1 MDHEN, CDR2 SYDVKM. This CDR3 region has 16 residues. Trimming at V came to 6 bases and at J to 6 bases, leaving 15 bases not matched to a gene. CDR3 nucleotides: TGTGCCAGCAGCCGGGCCGAAGGGGGCCGCCGGGATACGCAGTATTTT. This translates into CASSRAEGGRRDTQYF. Together with reference TRBV28 and TRBJ2-3, the CDR3 gives the full variable domain: DVKVTQSSRYLVKRTGEKVFLECVQDMDHENMFWYRQDPGLGLRLIYFSYDVKMKEKGDIPEGYSVSREKKERFSLILESASTNQTSMYLCASSRAEGGRRDTQYFGPGTRLTVL.

There are a few counts of this clonotype. The rearrangement joins TRBV25-1 to TRBJ2-3, with 8 bases fitting TRBD2. This CDR3 spans 16 amino acids. Looked up from germline, CDR1 is MGHDK and CDR2 is SYGVNS. The junction had 8 bases not matched to a gene; V was cut back by 6 bases and J by 0 bases. The CDR3 protein is CASRSTSGYSTDTQYF. The DNA of the CDR3 is TGTGCCAGCAGATCCACTAGCGGTTATAGCACAGATACGCAGTATTTT.